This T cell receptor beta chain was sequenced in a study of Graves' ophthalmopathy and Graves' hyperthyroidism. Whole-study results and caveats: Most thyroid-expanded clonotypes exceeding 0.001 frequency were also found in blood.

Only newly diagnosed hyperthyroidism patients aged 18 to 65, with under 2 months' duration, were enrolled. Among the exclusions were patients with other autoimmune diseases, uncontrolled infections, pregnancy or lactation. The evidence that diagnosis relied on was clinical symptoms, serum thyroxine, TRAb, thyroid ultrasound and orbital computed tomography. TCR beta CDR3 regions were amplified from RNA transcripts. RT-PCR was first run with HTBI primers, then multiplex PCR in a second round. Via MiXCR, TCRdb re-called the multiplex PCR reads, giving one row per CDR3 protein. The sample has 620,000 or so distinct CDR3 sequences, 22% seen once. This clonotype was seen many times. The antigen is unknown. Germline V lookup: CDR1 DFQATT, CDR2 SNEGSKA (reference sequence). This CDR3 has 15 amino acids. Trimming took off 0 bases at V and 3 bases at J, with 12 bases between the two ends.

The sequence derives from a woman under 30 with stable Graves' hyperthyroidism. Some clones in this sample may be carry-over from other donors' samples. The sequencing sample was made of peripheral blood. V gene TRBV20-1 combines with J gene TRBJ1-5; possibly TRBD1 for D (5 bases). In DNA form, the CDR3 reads TGCAGTGCTAGAGATCGGGACCGTTTCAATCAGCCCCAGCATTTT. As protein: CSARDRDRFNQPQHF.